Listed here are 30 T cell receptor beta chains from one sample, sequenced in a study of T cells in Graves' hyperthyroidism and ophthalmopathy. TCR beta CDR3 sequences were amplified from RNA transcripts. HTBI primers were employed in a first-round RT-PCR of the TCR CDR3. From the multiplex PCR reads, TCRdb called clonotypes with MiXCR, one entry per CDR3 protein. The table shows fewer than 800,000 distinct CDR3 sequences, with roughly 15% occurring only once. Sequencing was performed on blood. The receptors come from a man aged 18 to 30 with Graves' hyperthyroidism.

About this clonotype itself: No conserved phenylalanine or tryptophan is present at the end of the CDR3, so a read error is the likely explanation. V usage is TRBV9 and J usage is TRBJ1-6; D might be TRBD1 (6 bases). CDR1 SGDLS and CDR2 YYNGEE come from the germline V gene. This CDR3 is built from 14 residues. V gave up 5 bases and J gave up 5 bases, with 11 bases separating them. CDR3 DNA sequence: TGTGCCAGCAGAGGGAGACAGGATAATTCACCCCTCCACCTT. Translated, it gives CASRGRQDNSPLHL.

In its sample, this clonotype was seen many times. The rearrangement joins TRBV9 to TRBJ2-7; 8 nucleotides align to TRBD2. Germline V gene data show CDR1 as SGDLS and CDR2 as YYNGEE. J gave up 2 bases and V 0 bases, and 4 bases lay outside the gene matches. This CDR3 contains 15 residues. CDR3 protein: CASSVGSGMTYEQYF. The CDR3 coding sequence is TGTGCCAGCAGCGTAGGTAGCGGGATGACCTACGAGCAGTACTTC.

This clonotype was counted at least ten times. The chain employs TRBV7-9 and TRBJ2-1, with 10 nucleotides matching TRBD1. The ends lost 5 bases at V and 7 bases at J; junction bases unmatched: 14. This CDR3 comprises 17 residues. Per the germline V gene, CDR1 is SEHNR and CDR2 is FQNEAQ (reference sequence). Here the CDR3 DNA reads TGTGCCAGCAGCGGACAGGGCCCCGGGACAGGGGTAAATGAGCAGTTCTTC. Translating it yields CASSGQGPGTGVNEQFF.

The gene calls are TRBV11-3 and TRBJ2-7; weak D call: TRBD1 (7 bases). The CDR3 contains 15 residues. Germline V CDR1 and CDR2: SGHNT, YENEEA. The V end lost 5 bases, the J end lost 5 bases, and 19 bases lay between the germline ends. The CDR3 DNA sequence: TGTGCCAGCAGCGCCCGACAGGGACTCATCCACGAGCAGTACTTC. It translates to CASSARQGLIHEQYF.

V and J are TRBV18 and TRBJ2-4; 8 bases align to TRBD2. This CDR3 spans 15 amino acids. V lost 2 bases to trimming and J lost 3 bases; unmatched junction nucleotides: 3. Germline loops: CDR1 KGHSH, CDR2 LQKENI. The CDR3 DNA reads TGTGCCAGCTCACCAGGACGGGGGGGCAAAAACATTCAGTACTTC. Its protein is CASSPGRGGKNIQYF.

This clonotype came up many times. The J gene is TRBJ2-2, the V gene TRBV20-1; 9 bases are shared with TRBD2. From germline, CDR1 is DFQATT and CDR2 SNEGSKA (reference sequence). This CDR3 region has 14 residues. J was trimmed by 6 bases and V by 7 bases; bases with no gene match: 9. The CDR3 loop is CSVPGTSSAGELFF. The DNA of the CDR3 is TGCAGTGTCCCCGGGACTAGCTCGGCCGGGGAGCTGTTTTTT.

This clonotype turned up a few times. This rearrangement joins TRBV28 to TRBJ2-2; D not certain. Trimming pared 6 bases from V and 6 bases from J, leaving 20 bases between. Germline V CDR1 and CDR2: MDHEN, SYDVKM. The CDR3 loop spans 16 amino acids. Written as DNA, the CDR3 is TGTGCCAGCAGGCGGACGCACAGAATTCCCGCCGGGGAGCTGTTTTTT. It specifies CASRRTHRIPAGELFF.

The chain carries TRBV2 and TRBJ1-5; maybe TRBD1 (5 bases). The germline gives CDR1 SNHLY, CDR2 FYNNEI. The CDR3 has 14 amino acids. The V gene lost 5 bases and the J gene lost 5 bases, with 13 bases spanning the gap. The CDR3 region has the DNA TGTGCCAGCAGTAACGGGGCGGCCTATCAGCCCCAGCATTTT. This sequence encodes CASSNGAAYQPQHF.

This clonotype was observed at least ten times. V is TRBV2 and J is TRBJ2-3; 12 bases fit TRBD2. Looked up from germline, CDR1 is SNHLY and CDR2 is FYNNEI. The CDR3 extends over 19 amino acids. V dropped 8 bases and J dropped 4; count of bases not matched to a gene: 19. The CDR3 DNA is TGTGCCAGCCAAAGGGGACAGGGAATTCTAGCGGGAGGGCCAGATACGCAGTATTTT. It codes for CASQRGQGILAGGPDTQYF.

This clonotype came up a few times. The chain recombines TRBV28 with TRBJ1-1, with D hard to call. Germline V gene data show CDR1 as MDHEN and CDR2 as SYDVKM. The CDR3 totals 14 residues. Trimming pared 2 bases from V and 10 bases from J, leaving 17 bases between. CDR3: CASSLRPDREGAFF. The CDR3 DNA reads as TGTGCCAGCAGTTTACGCCCGGACCGCGAGGGAGCTTTCTTT.

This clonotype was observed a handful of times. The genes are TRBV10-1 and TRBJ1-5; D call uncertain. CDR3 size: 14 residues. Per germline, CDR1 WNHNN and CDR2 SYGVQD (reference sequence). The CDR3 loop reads CAGVEKTSNQPQHF. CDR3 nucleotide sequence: TGCGCTGGGGTCGAGAAGACGAGCAATCAGCCCCAGCATTTT.

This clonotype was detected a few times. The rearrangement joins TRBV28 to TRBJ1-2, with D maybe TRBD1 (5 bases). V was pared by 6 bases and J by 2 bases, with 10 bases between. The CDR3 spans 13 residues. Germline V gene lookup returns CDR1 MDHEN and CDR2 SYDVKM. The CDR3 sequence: CASRSPGNYGYTF. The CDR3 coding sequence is TGTGCCAGCAGGTCCCCAGGGAACTATGGCTACACCTTC.

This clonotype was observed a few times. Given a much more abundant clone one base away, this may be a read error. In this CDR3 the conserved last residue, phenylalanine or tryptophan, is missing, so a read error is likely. CDR3 amino acids: CASSPTQFLSNEQFS. CDR3 bases: TGTGCCAGCTCACCAACGCAGTTTCTAAGTAATGAGCAGTTCTCC. The chain is built from TRBV18 and TRBJ2-1; D remains ambiguous. Germline values: CDR1 KGHSH, CDR2 LQKENI. There are 15 residues in the CDR3. V was shortened by 2 bases and J by 7 bases, with 15 bases between the two germline ends.

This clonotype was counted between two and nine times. CDR3 residues: CASSWYLGPGYEQYF. In nucleotides, the CDR3 is TGTGCCAGCAGTTGGTACCTCGGACCCGGCTACGAGCAGTACTTC. The gene calls are TRBV28 and TRBJ2-7; no definite D call. Trimming cost V 4 bases and J 3 bases, with 16 bases left between them. This CDR3 comprises 15 residues. CDR1 MDHEN and CDR2 SYDVKM come from the germline V gene. Looking up the rest from reference TRBV28 and TRBJ2-7 gives the full variable domain: DVKVTQSSRYLVKRTGEKVFLECVQDMDHENMFWYRQDPGLGLRLIYFSYDVKMKEKGDIPEGYSVSREKKERFSLILESASTNQTSMYLCASSWYLGPGYEQYFGPGTRLTVT.

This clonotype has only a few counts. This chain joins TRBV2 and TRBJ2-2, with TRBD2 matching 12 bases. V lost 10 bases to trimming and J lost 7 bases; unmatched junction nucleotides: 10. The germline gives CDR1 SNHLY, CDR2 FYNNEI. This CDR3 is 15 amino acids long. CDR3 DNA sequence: TGTGCCACGCTGCCTGGACTAGCGGGGATCGGGGAGCTGTTTTTT. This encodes CATLPGLAGIGELFF. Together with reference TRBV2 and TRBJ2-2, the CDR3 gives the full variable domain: EPEVTQTPSHQVTQMGQEVILRCVPISNHLYFYWYRQILGQKVEFLVSFYNNEISEKSEIFDDQFSVERPDGSNFTLKIRSTKLEDSAMYFCATLPGLAGIGELFFGEGSRLTVL.

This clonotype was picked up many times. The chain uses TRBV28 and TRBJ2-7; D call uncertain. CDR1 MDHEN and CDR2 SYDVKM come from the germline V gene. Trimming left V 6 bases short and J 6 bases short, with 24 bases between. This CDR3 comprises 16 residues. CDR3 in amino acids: CASSPQSPVGQGEQYF. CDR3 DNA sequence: TGTGCCAGCAGCCCGCAAAGCCCGGTAGGCCAAGGCGAGCAGTACTTC. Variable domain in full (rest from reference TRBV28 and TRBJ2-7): DVKVTQSSRYLVKRTGEKVFLECVQDMDHENMFWYRQDPGLGLRLIYFSYDVKMKEKGDIPEGYSVSREKKERFSLILESASTNQTSMYLCASSPQSPVGQGEQYFGPGTRLTVT.

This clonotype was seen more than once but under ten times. In nucleotides, the CDR3 is TGCGCCAGCAGCCAGACCCCGGGACATGCCACTGAAGCTTTCTTT. The encoded protein is CASSQTPGHATEAFF. This chain uses TRBV4-3 with TRBJ1-1; D may be TRBD1 (6 bases). Germline V lookup: CDR1 LGHNA, CDR2 YSLEER. V was cut by 3 bases and J by 4 bases, with 15 bases left in between. This CDR3 spans 15 amino acids.

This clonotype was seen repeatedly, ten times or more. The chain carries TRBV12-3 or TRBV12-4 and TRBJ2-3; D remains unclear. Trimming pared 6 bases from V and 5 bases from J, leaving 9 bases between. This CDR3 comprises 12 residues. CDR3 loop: CASRVNGDTQYF. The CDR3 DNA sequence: TGTGCCAGCAGGGTCAACGGAGATACGCAGTATTTT.

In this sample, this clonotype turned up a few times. DNA for the CDR3: TGTGCCAGTAGTATAGATCCCGACAGAGTCATCGGGAGCACTGAAGCTTTCTTT. Amino acid sequence: CASSIDPDRVIGSTEAFF. The chain couples TRBV19 to TRBJ1-1; weak D call: TRBD1 (5 bases). The germline V and J ends were trimmed by 0 bases and 4 bases, with 21 bases remaining between them. This CDR3 comprises 18 residues. Germline V CDR1 and CDR2: LNHDA, SQIVND (reference sequence).

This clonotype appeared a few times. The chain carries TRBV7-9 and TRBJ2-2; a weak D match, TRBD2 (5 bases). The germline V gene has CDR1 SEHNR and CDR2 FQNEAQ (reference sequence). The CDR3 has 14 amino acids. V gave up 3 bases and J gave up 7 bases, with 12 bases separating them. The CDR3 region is CASSLSGLGGELFF. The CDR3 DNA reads TGTGCCAGCAGCTTGTCCGGACTGGGCGGGGAGCTGTTTTTT.

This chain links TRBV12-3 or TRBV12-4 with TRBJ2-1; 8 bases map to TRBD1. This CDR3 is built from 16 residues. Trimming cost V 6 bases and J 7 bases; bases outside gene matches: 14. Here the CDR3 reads CASSQSYRGSGNEQFF. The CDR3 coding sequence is TGTGCCAGCAGCCAATCTTACAGGGGGTCGGGAAATGAGCAGTTCTTC.

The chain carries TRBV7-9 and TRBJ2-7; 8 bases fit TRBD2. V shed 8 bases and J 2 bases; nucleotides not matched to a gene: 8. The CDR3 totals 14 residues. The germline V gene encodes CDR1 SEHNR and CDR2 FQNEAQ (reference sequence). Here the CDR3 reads CASSGGTAPYEQYF. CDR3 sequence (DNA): TGTGCCAGCTCGGGAGGGACTGCCCCCTACGAGCAGTACTTC. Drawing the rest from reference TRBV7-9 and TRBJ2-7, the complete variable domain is DTGVSQNPRHKITKRGQNVTFRCDPISEHNRLYWYRQTLGQGPEFLTYFQNEAQLEKSRLLSDRFSAERPKGSFSTLEIQRTEQGDSAMYLCASSGGTAPYEQYFGPGTRLTVT.

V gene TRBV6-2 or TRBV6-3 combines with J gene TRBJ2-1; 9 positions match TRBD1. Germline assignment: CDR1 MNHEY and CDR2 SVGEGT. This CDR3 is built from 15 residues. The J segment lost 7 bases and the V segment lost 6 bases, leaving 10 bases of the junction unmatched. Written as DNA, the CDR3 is TGTGCCAGCAGCTACGGACAGGGGATGGGGAATGAGCAGTTCTTC. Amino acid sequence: CASSYGQGMGNEQFF.

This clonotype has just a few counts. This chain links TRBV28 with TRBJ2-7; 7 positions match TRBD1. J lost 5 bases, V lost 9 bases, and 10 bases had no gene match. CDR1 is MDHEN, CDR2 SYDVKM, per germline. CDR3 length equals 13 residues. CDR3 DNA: TGTGCCAGTAAGGGACAGATCGCCCACGAGCAGTACTTC. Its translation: CASKGQIAHEQYF.

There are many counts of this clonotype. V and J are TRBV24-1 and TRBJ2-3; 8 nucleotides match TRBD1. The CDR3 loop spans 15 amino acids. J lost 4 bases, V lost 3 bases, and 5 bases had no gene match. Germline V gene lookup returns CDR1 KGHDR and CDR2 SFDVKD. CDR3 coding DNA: TGTGCCACCAGTGATACCGGACAGGGACCAGATACGCAGTATTTT. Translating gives CATSDTGQGPDTQYF.

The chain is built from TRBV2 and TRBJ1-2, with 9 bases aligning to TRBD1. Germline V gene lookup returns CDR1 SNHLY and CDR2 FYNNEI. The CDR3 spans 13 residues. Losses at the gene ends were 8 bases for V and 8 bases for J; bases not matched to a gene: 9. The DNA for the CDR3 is TGTGCCAGCTCCCCGGACAGGGGCTGGGGCTACACCTTC. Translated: CASSPDRGWGYTF.

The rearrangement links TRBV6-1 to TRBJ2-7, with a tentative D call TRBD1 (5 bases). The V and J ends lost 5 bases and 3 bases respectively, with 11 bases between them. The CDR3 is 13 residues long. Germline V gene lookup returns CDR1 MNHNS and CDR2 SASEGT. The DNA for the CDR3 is TGTGCCAGCAGTTTCCAGGGCCACTACGAGCAGTACTTC. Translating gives CASSFQGHYEQYF.

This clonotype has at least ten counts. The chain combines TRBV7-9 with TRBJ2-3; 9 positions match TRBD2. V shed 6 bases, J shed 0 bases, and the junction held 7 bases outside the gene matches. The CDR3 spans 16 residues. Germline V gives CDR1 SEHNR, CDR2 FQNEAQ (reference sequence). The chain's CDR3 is CASSLGTSSSTDTQYF. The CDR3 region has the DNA TGTGCCAGCAGTCTCGGGACTAGCAGTAGCACAGATACGCAGTATTTT.

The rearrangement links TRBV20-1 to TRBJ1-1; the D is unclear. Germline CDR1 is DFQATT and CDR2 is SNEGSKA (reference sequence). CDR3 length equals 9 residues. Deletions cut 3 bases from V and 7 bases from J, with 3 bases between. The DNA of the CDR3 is TGCAGTGCTAGCGTTGAAGCTTTCTTT. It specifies CSASVEAFF.

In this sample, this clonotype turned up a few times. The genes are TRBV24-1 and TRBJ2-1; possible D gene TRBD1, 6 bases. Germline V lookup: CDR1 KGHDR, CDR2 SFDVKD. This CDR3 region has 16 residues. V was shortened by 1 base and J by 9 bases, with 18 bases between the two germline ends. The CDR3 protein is CATSDLGGGGFGEQFF. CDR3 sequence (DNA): TGTGCCACCAGTGATTTAGGTGGGGGCGGATTCGGTGAGCAGTTCTTC.